This entry lists 21 T cell receptor beta chains sequenced from one sample in a study of CD8+ T cells in alopecia areata. After isolation, RNA underwent reverse transcription to generate cDNA as the sequencing template. The table came from immunoSEQ multiplex PCR; TCRdb's copy has only in-frame clones and leaves some out. The profile shows approximately 160,000 clones, 55% to 75% of them singletons. Treatment: oral pan-JAK inhibitor, 5-10 mg twice daily. The specimen comprised CD4+ T cells sorted from blood, sampled at week 24, from a patient treated with tofacitinib. The origin of the receptors is a human donor with alopecia areata.

The CDR3 loop reads CATSRDRDLGNSPLHF. The CDR3 DNA follows: TGTGCCACCAGCAGAGATCGGGACCTTGGGAATTCACCCCTCCACTTT. The rearrangement uses TRBV15 and TRBJ1-6, with D maybe TRBD1 (5 bases). V lost 0 bases and J 7 bases, leaving 13 bases between the germline ends. This CDR3 is 16 amino acids long. Looked up from germline, CDR1 is LNHNV and CDR2 is YYDKDF (reference sequence). The full variable domain, rest sourced from reference TRBV15 and TRBJ1-6, is DAMVIQNPRYQVTQFGKPVTLSCSQTLNHNVMYWYQQKSSQAPKLLFHYYDKDFNNEADTPDNFQSRRPNTSFCFLDIRSPGLGDTAMYLCATSRDRDLGNSPLHFGNGTRLTVT.

The chain uses TRBV30 and TRBJ2-7; D not resolved. Germline V CDR1 and CDR2: GTSNPN, SVGIG (reference sequence). CDR3 length equals 15 residues. Trimming took off 3 bases at V and 1 base at J, with 16 bases between the two ends. The CDR3: CAWSQFRVRSYEQYF. Here the CDR3 DNA reads TGTGCCTGGAGCCAGTTTAGGGTGCGATCCTACGAGCAGTACTTC.

This chain uses TRBV18 with TRBJ1-5; D call uncertain. CDR3 length: 14 residues. The germline V gene encodes CDR1 KGHSH and CDR2 LQKENI. V lost 3 bases to trimming and J lost 4 bases, with 10 bases between them. The CDR3 DNA is TGTGCCAGCTCACCTACACGTTCAAATCAGCCCCAGCATTTT. It yields the protein CASSPTRSNQPQHF.

This sequence joins TRBV6-1 and TRBJ1-4; D unclear. Germline V lookup: CDR1 MNHNS, CDR2 SASEGT. The CDR3 has 14 amino acids. V lost 5 bases and J lost 7, with 14 bases in between. The CDR3 DNA is TGTGCCAGCAGTAAACTCGTACAAGCTGAAAAACTGTTTTTT. This gives the protein CASSKLVQAEKLFF.

This clone has a handful of counts. The CDR3 sequence is CASNPTSGGPYEQYF. DNA of the CDR3: TGTGCCAGCAACCCGACTAGCGGGGGCCCCTACGAGCAGTACTTC. V usage is TRBV21-1 and J usage is TRBJ2-7; the table's D call TRBD2 went unverified against the DNA. TRBV21-1 is shown as a pseudogene. The CDR3 is 15 amino acids.

This chain uses TRBV29-1 with TRBJ2-5; a weak D match, TRBD2 (5 bases). V was trimmed by 6 bases and J by 0 bases, leaving 11 bases between them. The CDR3 spans 13 residues. CDR1 is SQVTM, CDR2 ANQGSEA, per germline. This CDR3 reads CSVDTRYQETQYF. The CDR3 nucleotides read TGCAGCGTAGACACTAGGTACCAAGAGACCCAGTACTTC.

The V and J genes are TRBV6-6 and TRBJ2-7; 7 positions match TRBD1. This CDR3 spans 15 amino acids. The J segment lost 2 bases and the V segment lost 5 bases, leaving 9 bases of the junction unmatched. Germline assignment: CDR1 MNHNY and CDR2 SVGAGI (reference sequence). CDR3 protein: CASSDLTGRTYEQYF. CDR3 nucleotide sequence: TGTGCCAGCAGTGACTTGACAGGGAGAACCTACGAGCAGTACTTC.

This clone showed up just a few times. The chain carries TRBV5-1 and TRBJ2-2; 8 nucleotides align to TRBD1. The V segment lost 4 bases and the J segment 4 bases; nucleotides outside the gene matches: 6. CDR1 is SGHRS and CDR2 is YFSETQ in the germline V gene. This CDR3 region has 15 residues. DNA of the CDR3: TGCGCCAGCAGCCAAGGGACAGGAGGCACCGGGGAGCTGTTTTTT. The encoded protein is CASSQGTGGTGELFF.

The genes are TRBV10-3 and TRBJ2-7; perhaps TRBD1 as D (5 bases). This CDR3 region has 13 residues. V was cut by 6 bases and J by 3 bases, with 12 bases left in between. Germline CDR1 reads ENHRY; CDR2 reads SYGVKD. CDR3 DNA sequence: TGTGCCATCAGGGCGAACACAGGCTACGAGCAGTACTTC. This codes for CAIRANTGYEQYF.

J is TRBJ2-3 and V is TRBV29-1; D is perhaps TRBD2 (6 bases). Looked up from germline, CDR1 is SQVTM and CDR2 is ANQGSEA. Trimming left V 7 bases short and J 2 bases short, with 13 bases between. The CDR3 spans 13 residues. Here the CDR3 reads CSAARRDTDTQYF. The CDR3, as DNA: TGCAGCGCAGCCAGGCGGGACACAGATACGCAGTATTTT.

The chain combines TRBV30 with TRBJ1-2; D gene uncertain. This CDR3 spans 15 amino acids. Germline V gives CDR1 GTSNPN, CDR2 SVGIG (reference sequence). V was shortened by 0 bases and J by 4 bases, with 15 bases between the two germline ends. In nucleotides, the CDR3 is TGTGCCTGGAGTGTACGGACCCACCGAGTCTATGGCTACACCTTC. Encoded protein: CAWSVRTHRVYGYTF.

This sequence joins TRBV4-2 and TRBJ2-7; 7 bases line up with TRBD1. CDR1 and CDR2 (germline): LGHNA, YNFKEQ. V shed 1 base, J shed 4 bases, and the junction held 4 bases outside the gene matches. The CDR3 spans 14 residues. The CDR3 here is CASSQGTGRYEQYF. The CDR3 DNA sequence: TGTGCCAGCAGCCAAGGGACAGGACGGTACGAGCAGTACTTC.

The chain is built from TRBV7-6 and TRBJ2-7; 7 bases fit TRBD2. The CDR3 is 12 residues long. V was clipped by 7 bases and J by 3 bases; unmatched bases: 3. In germline, CDR1 is SGHVS, CDR2 FNYEAQ. CDR3 sequence reads: CASTRGNYEQYF. The CDR3 DNA is TGTGCCAGCACGCGGGGGAACTACGAGCAGTACTTC.

This chain connects TRBV2 to TRBJ1-2; 9 bases line up with TRBD1. From germline, CDR1 is SNHLY and CDR2 FYNNEI. J gave up 4 bases and V 7 bases, and 7 bases lay outside the gene matches. The CDR3 runs 14 residues. CDR3 nucleotide sequence: TGTGCCAGCATTACACAGGGGGCCGGCTATGGCTACACCTTC. Translating gives CASITQGAGYGYTF.

This chain joins TRBV30 and TRBJ1-1; 12 bases are shared with TRBD1. Germline-derived CDR1 and CDR2 are GTSNPN and SVGIG (reference sequence). The length of the CDR3 is 17 residues. Trimming cost V 6 bases and J 0 bases; bases outside gene matches: 11. The chain's CDR3 is CACPETGTGGMNTEAFF. DNA of the CDR3: TGTGCCTGTCCTGAAACCGGGACAGGGGGCATGAACACTGAAGCTTTCTTT.

The rearrangement joins TRBV25-1 to TRBJ1-2; 7 positions match TRBD1. The CDR3 covers 13 residues. CDR1 is MGHDK and CDR2 is SYGVNS in the germline V gene. Unmatched junction bases numbered 7, after V lost 4 bases and J lost 8 bases. The chain's CDR3 is CASSVAPGGGYTF. The CDR3 bases are TGTGCCAGCAGTGTCGCTCCAGGGGGAGGCTACACCTTC.

The rearrangement links TRBV29-1 to TRBJ1-3; perhaps TRBD1 as D (6 bases). CDR3 length: 15 residues. The germline CDR1 and CDR2 sequences are SQVTM and ANQGSEA. Trimming took off 5 bases at V and 3 bases at J, with 17 bases between the two ends. The CDR3 region has the DNA TGCAGCGTTTTGAGTACAGGGACCCTTGGAAACACCATATATTTT. Translated, it gives CSVLSTGTLGNTIYF.

The rearrangement uses TRBV4-1 and TRBJ2-2; D ambiguous. Germline assignment: CDR1 MGHRA and CDR2 YSYEKL. V lost 3 bases, J lost 0 bases, and 5 bases lay in between. The CDR3 runs 14 residues. CDR3 sequence: CASSQAPNTGELFF. CDR3 nucleotide sequence: TGCGCCAGCAGCCAGGCGCCGAACACCGGGGAGCTGTTTTTT.

The chain employs TRBV7-9 and TRBJ2-7; D is uncertain. V was pared by 5 bases and J by 0 bases, with 11 bases between. This CDR3 comprises 14 residues. The germline V gene has CDR1 SEHNR and CDR2 FQNEAQ (reference sequence). DNA of the CDR3: TGTGCCAGCAGCCAAGCCGGAGACTCCTACGAGCAGTACTTC. This encodes CASSQAGDSYEQYF.

The rearrangement links TRBV7-8 to TRBJ2-4; 8 bases match TRBD1. Germline V gene data show CDR1 as SGHVS and CDR2 as FQNEAQ. J gave up 5 bases and V 5 bases, and 8 bases lay outside the gene matches. This CDR3 comprises 15 residues. CDR3 loop: CASSARTGRENIQYF. The CDR3 DNA reads TGTGCCAGCAGCGCACGGACAGGGCGGGAAAACATTCAGTACTTC.

CDR3 nucleotides: TGTGCCAGCAGCCAGGGACAGGGAGATGACTATGGCTACACCTTC. It specifies CASSQGQGDDYGYTF. The genes are TRBV4-2 and TRBJ1-2; 9 nucleotides match TRBD1. The CDR3 is 15 amino acids. Germline CDR1 LGHNA, CDR2 YNFKEQ. V lost 3 bases, J lost 3 bases, and 5 bases stayed unmatched.